Listed below are T cell receptor beta chains from one sample, sequenced in a study of shared clonotypes between healthy human individuals. Data came from immunoSEQ multiplex PCR; TCRdb stores just in-frame clones and leaves some out. The sample comprises hundreds of thousands of clones, about 80% of which are singletons, and around 13% rests with the top ten. Source material: PBMCs. Receptor source: a woman aged 40 to 55 in good health. Some clones in this sample may be carry-over from other donors' samples. Each CDR3 is given with its conserved first and last residue. Each record gives: D gene, clone size, J gene, V gene, CDR3 protein, CDR3 DNA. The D gene is left open where the match is weak. Part of the rows lack a size; the others show once, few, many or a class for expanded clones.

>.|once|TRBJ1-2|TRBV2
CASSPDGNYGYTF
TGTGCCAGCAGTCCGGACGGTAACTATGGCTACACCTTC
>TRBD2|few|TRBJ2-1|TRBV27
CASKISGAYNEQFF
TGTGCCAGCAAAATTAGCGGGGCCTACAATGAGCAGTTCTTC
>.|once|TRBJ2-5|TRBV5-1
CASSSYGQSQETQYF
TGCGCCAGCAGCTCATACGGACAGTCCCAAGAGACCCAGTACTTC
>.|.|TRBJ1-1|TRBV2
CASKRGGNTEAFF
TGTGCCAGCAAACGGGGCGGGAACACTGAAGCTTTCTTT
>.|.|TRBJ2-2|TRBV6-4
CASSPMNTGELFF
TGTGCCAGCAGTCCTATGAACACCGGGGAGCTGTTTTTT
>TRBD1|.|TRBJ1-2|TRBV4-3
CASSQDTGTGVGYGYTF
TGCGCCAGCAGCCAAGATACGGGGACAGGGGTAGGCTATGGCTACACCTTC
>.|many|TRBJ1-2|TRBV6-1
CASSIDSIYYGYTF
TGTGCCAGCAGTATCGACAGCATCTACTATGGCTACACCTTC
>.|.|TRBJ2-7|TRBV27
CASSLSRRLQGYEQYF
TGTGCCAGCAGTTTATCAAGAAGACTTCAGGGCTACGAGCAGTACTTC
>TRBD2|.|TRBJ2-1|TRBV5-1
CASSPGGKDNEQFF
TGCGCCAGCAGTCCGGGAGGGAAGGACAATGAGCAGTTCTTC
>TRBD2|.|TRBJ2-5|TRBV2
CASTPTAGGVETQYF
TGTGCCAGCACTCCCACAGCGGGGGGGGTAGAGACCCAGTACTTC
>.|.|TRBJ2-2|TRBV18
CASSPLLDTGELFF
TGTGCCAGCTCACCACTACTTGACACCGGGGAGCTGTTTTTT
>TRBD1|few|TRBJ1-5|TRBV2
CASTWTGNQPQHF
TGTGCCAGCACCTGGACAGGGAATCAGCCCCAGCATTTT
>TRBD1|once|TRBJ1-1|TRBV7-7
CASSPGTGKNTEAFF
TGTGCCAGCAGCCCCGGGACAGGGAAAAACACTGAAGCTTTCTTT
>TRBD2|.|TRBJ2-7|TRBV7-3
CASSLGTTGGGEQYF
TGTGCCAGCAGCCTGGGGACTACAGGTGGGGGAGAGCAGTACTTC
>.|.|TRBJ1-3|TRBV7-2
CASSPGGVGRNTIYF
TGTGCCAGCAGCCCCGGGGGGGTCGGAAGAAACACCATATATTTT
>TRBD2|.|TRBJ2-1|TRBV4-1
CASSQGLAGAVEQFF
TGCGCCAGCAGCCAGGGACTAGCGGGAGCGGTTGAGCAGTTCTTC
>TRBD2|.|TRBJ2-3|TRBV7-3
CASSLIASGTSLDTQYF
TGTGCCAGCAGCTTAATTGCCTCCGGGACTAGCCTAGATACGCAGTATTTT
>.|.|TRBJ1-2|TRBV4-1
CASSQEPGVGYGYTF
TGCGCCAGCAGCCAAGAACCCGGGGTGGGATATGGCTACACCTTC
>.|.|TRBJ2-2|TRBV15
CATSRDIGPTGELFF
TGTGCCACCAGCAGAGATATCGGCCCGACCGGGGAGCTGTTTTTT
>.|.|TRBJ2-7|TRBV29-1
CSPQGGTYEQYF
TGCAGCCCCCAAGGGGGAACCTACGAGCAGTACTTC
>.|.|TRBJ1-1|TRBV30
CAWRGGYSKNTEAFF
TGTGCCTGGAGGGGGGGTTATTCTAAGAACACTGAAGCTTTCTTT
>TRBD1|.|TRBJ2-7|TRBV2
CASRVGQGSYEQYF
TGTGCCAGCAGGGTGGGACAGGGTTCCTACGAGCAGTACTTC
>.|.|TRBJ1-1|TRBV7-8
CASSLSIKGGTEAFF
TGTGCCAGCAGCTTATCGATCAAAGGTGGCACTGAAGCTTTCTTT
>TRBD2|.|TRBJ2-1|TRBV5-1
CASSLDLAGINEQFF
TGCGCCAGCTCCCTAGATCTAGCGGGAATCAATGAGCAGTTCTTC
>.|.|TRBJ2-1|TRBV7-3
CASSKEARRDEQFF
TGTGCCAGCAGCAAGGAAGCCCGGAGGGATGAGCAGTTCTTC
>TRBD1|.|TRBJ1-2|TRBV27
CASSRQGGNYGYTF
TGTGCCAGCAGCCGACAGGGGGGGAACTATGGCTACACCTTC
>.|.|TRBJ2-7|TRBV28
CASSLPGDQGGEQYF
TGTGCCAGCAGTTTACCCGGGGATCAGGGTGGCGAGCAGTACTTC
>.|.|TRBJ1-2|TRBV30
CACIEGTDGYTF
TGTGCCTGCATTGAGGGGACGGATGGCTACACCTTC
>.|.|TRBJ2-7|TRBV9
CASSFGPTGEQYF
TGTGCCAGCAGCTTTGGCCCAACCGGCGAGCAGTACTTC
>.|.|TRBJ1-3|TRBV19
CATTLHSGNTIYF
TGTGCCACCACCCTCCACTCTGGAAACACCATATATTTT
>TRBD1|.|TRBJ2-5|TRBV2
CASGRTGRWDF
TGTGCCAGCGGACGGACAGGGCGCTGGGACTTC
>.|many|TRBJ2-7|TRBV28
CASSLWPDEQYF
TGTGCCAGCAGTTTATGGCCCGACGAGCAGTACTTC
>TRBD1|.|TRBJ1-1|TRBV6-6
CASRQGTNTEAFF
TGCGCCAGCAGACAGGGGACGAACACTGAAGCTTTCTTT
>TRBD1|.|TRBJ2-7|TRBV11-2
CASSLLAGGAYEQYF
TGTGCCAGCAGCTTACTAGCAGGGGGCGCTTACGAGCAGTACTTC
>.|many|TRBJ2-7|TRBV10-3
CAISAGQGTVTYEQYF
TGTGCCATCAGTGCGGGTCAGGGGACCGTAACCTACGAGCAGTACTTC
>TRBD2|.|TRBJ2-1|TRBV6-5
CASTREGAYNEQFF
TGTGCCAGCACTCGGGAGGGCGCCTACAATGAGCAGTTCTTC
>.|once|TRBJ1-5|TRBV16
CASSQSNQQPQHF
TGTGCCAGCAGCCAATCTAACCAGCAGCCCCAGCATTTT
>TRBD2|.|TRBJ2-5|TRBV29-1
CSVAGAGGPSRETQYF
TGCAGCGTTGCGGGGGCGGGAGGGCCCTCCAGGGAGACCCAGTACTTC
>TRBD2|.|TRBJ2-7|TRBV18
CASSPSASGSYEQYF
TGTGCCAGCTCACCAAGTGCTAGCGGGAGCTACGAGCAGTACTTC
>.|.|TRBJ1-2|TRBV28
CASSFGPSQGYTF
TGTGCCAGCAGTTTCGGACCAAGTCAGGGCTACACCTTC
>TRBD2|.|TRBJ2-2|TRBV5-4
CASSRGTSGRTGELFF
TGTGCCAGCAGCAGGGGGACTAGCGGGAGGACCGGGGAGCTGTTTTTT